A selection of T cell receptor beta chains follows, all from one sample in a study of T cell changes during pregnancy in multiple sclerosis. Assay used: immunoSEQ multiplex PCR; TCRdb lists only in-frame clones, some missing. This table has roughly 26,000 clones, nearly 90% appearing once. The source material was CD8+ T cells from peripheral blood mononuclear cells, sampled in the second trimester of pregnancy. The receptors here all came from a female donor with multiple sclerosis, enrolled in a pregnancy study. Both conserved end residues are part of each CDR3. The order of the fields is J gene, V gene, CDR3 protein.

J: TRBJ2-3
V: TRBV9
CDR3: CASSVPRLAADTDTQYF

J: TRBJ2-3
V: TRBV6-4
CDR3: CASSELASSTDTQYF

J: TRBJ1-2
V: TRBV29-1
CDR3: CSVEGFLRGEGYGYTF

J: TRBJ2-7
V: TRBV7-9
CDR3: CASSSSLAGAYSYEQYF

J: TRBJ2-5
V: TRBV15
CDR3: CATSPGLFQETQYF

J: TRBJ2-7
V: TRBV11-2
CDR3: CASKQGYEQYF

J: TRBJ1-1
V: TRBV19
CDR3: CASSPREGPPMNTEAFF

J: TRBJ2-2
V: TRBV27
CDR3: CASSLYRLRDRANPGELFF

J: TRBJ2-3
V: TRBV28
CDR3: CASSLSLDTQYF

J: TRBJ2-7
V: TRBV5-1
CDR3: CASSSDRLQNYEQYF

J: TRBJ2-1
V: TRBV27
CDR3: CASRGGGSSYNEQFF

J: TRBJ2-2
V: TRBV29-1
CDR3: CSVVFPQGSGELFF

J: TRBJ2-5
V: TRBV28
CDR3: CASSLSENGETQYF

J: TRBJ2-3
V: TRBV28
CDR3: CASRPPRMAHTQYF

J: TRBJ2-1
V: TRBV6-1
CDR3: CASSEGPAGIYNEQFF